The rows below give T cell receptor beta chains drawn from one sample of a study of CD8 T cells in ankylosing spondylitis. TCRdb ran MiXCR on the 5' RACE reads and lists one entry per CDR3 protein. The sample comprises about 500,000 distinct CDR3 sequences, about 13% of which are singletons, and 6.8% rests with the top ten. Source material: blood, either unsorted or a sorted T cell fraction (not recorded which). The receptor set was obtained from a male donor with ankylosing spondylitis. Each CDR3 is given with its conserved first and last residue. The order of the fields is V gene, J gene, clone size, D gene, CDR3 protein, CDR3 DNA. A D gene is named only where the DNA matches it firmly. Clone size is not always given. Where it is, it says once, few, many or a class for expanded clones.

>TRBV5-5|TRBJ2-4|few|.
CASSLGPIAKNIQYF
TGTGCCAGCAGCTTGGGGCCCATAGCCAAAAACATTCAGTACTTC
>TRBV29-1|TRBJ2-1|.|TRBD2
CSPRGLADNEQFF
TGCAGCCCACGGGGACTAGCGGACAATGAGCAGTTCTTC
>TRBV13|TRBJ1-2|once|.
CASSQEAEIYGYTF
TGTGCCAGCAGCCAAGAGGCGGAGATCTATGGCTACACCTTC
>TRBV19|TRBJ1-1|.|.
CASSVRPMNTEAFF
TGTGCCAGTTCCGTTAGGCCCATGAACACTGAAGCTTTCTTT
>TRBV20-1|TRBJ1-5|few|.
CSARPRHRNQPQHF
TGCAGTGCCCGCCCGCGACACCGCAATCAGCCCCAGCATTTT
>TRBV20-1|TRBJ2-1|few|TRBD2
CSAFDRGGLADLYNEQFF
TGCAGTGCCTTCGACAGGGGAGGACTAGCGGACCTTTACAATGAGCAGTTCTTC
>TRBV5-1|TRBJ2-3|many|.
CASSLPISDTQYF
TGCGCCAGCAGCCTGCCAATATCTGATACGCAGTATTTT
>TRBV12-3/TRBV12-4|TRBJ1-3|.|.
CASSPQVPGNTIYF
TGTGCCAGCAGTCCACAGGTCCCTGGAAACACCATATATTTT
>TRBV3-1|TRBJ1-1|.|TRBD1
CASTYTGGWGAFF
TGTGCCAGCACCTATACAGGGGGCTGGGGAGCTTTCTTT
>TRBV20-1|TRBJ2-1|many|.
CSASLGAMYNEQFF
TGCAGTGCTAGCCTCGGGGCAATGTACAATGAGCAGTTCTTC
>TRBV21-1|TRBJ2-5|many|.
CASRMETQYF
TGTGCCAGCCGGATGGAAACCCAGTACTTC
>TRBV7-2|TRBJ1-6|few|.
CASSLVMGRDYSPLHF
TGTGCCAGCAGCTTAGTGATGGGACGGGATTATTCACCCCTCCACTTT
>TRBV10-3|TRBJ1-1|.|.
CAISQTGSKKSTEAFF
TGTGCCATCAGTCAGACAGGTTCGAAGAAGAGCACTGAAGCTTTCTTT
>TRBV3-1|TRBJ1-1|few|TRBD1
CASSQDAGTGVEAFF
TGTGCCAGCAGCCAAGATGCAGGGACAGGGGTTGAAGCTTTCTTT
>TRBV20-1|TRBJ2-1|few|.
CSAREGRSRSEQFF
TGCAGTGCTAGGGAGGGAAGGAGCAGGAGTGAGCAGTTCTTC
>TRBV24-1|TRBJ2-1|.|TRBD2
CATSPASGRKDEQFF
TGTGCCACCAGTCCGGCTAGCGGGAGAAAGGATGAGCAGTTCTTC
>TRBV20-1|TRBJ2-2|.|TRBD2
CSAQKAGGLGGELFF
TGCAGTGCCCAGAAAGCGGGGGGCCTGGGCGGGGAGCTGTTTTTT
>TRBV5-6|TRBJ2-2|many|.
CASSFIITYGPANTGELFF
TGTGCCAGCAGCTTCATAATAACGTACGGGCCCGCGAACACCGGGGAGCTGTTTTTT
>TRBV12-3/TRBV12-4|TRBJ1-1|few|.
CASRLGQFYTEAFF
TGTGCCAGCAGACTCGGACAGTTCTACACTGAAGCTTTCTTT
>TRBV20-1|TRBJ1-1|.|TRBD1
CSATQQGVNTEAFF
TGCAGTGCCACTCAGCAGGGGGTCAACACTGAAGCTTTCTTT
>TRBV3-1|TRBJ2-1|few|TRBD2
CASSPTTSGEQFF
TGTGCCAGCAGCCCCACGACTAGCGGTGAGCAGTTCTTC
>TRBV3-1|TRBJ2-5|.|TRBD2
CASSLLAGGKTQYF
TGTGCCAGCAGCCTACTAGCGGGAGGAAAGACCCAGTACTTC
>TRBV6-1|TRBJ1-2|.|TRBD1
CASRGQGLYYGYTF
TGTGCCAGCAGAGGACAGGGACTGTACTATGGCTACACCTTC
>TRBV12-3/TRBV12-4|TRBJ2-3|.|TRBD2
CASSYLAGGGTQYF
TGTGCCAGCAGTTATCTAGCGGGAGGGGGTACGCAGTATTTT
>TRBV11-3|TRBJ2-5|.|TRBD2
CASSLGASGQETQYF
TGTGCCAGCAGCTTAGGCGCTAGCGGGCAAGAGACCCAGTACTTC
>TRBV27|TRBJ2-5|few|TRBD1
CASSPWTGKAETQYF
TGTGCCAGCAGTCCCTGGACAGGGAAGGCAGAGACCCAGTACTTC
>TRBV30|TRBJ2-3|.|TRBD1
CARTGTGFPDTQYF
TGTGCCAGAACCGGGACAGGGTTCCCAGATACGCAGTATTTT
>TRBV5-1|TRBJ2-2|many|.
CASSLAQGNTGELFF
TGCGCCAGCAGCTTGGCTCAGGGGAACACCGGGGAGCTGTTTTTT
>TRBV12-3/TRBV12-4|TRBJ1-2|many|.
CASSLYTNYGYTF
TGTGCCAGCAGCCTCTACACTAACTATGGCTACACCTTC
>TRBV11-2|TRBJ2-1|few|.
CASSSGGLSTYNEQFF
TGTGCCAGCAGCTCCGGGGGGCTTTCTACCTACAATGAGCAGTTCTTC
>TRBV29-1|TRBJ2-1|.|TRBD2
CSVVGTGTSGTSGSTYNEQFF
TGCAGCGTTGTAGGGACAGGAACCTCCGGGACTAGCGGGAGTACCTACAATGAGCAGTTCTTC
>TRBV9|TRBJ2-1|many|.
CASSVEIGMKTDEQFF
TGTGCCAGCAGCGTAGAGATCGGGATGAAAACAGATGAGCAGTTCTTC
>TRBV6-1|TRBJ2-2|few|TRBD1
CASSERTGFTGELFF
TGTGCCAGCAGTGAAAGGACAGGGTTCACCGGGGAGCTGTTTTTT
>TRBV5-1|TRBJ1-4|.|.
CASSLNGVGATNEKLFF
TGCGCCAGCAGCTTGAATGGCGTAGGAGCAACTAATGAAAAACTGTTTTTT
>TRBV5-1|TRBJ2-2|few|TRBD1
CASSLGTGGLRELFF
TGCGCCAGCAGCTTGGGTACAGGGGGCCTGCGGGAGCTGTTTTTT
>TRBV7-9|TRBJ2-2|many|TRBD1
CASSTQGARTGELFF
TGTGCCAGCAGTACCCAGGGGGCGCGGACCGGGGAGCTGTTTTTT
>TRBV6-5|TRBJ2-1|.|TRBD1
CASSYSGTGKLYEQFF
TGTGCCAGCAGTTACTCTGGGACAGGGAAATTGTATGAGCAGTTCTTC
>TRBV7-9|TRBJ2-7|few|.
CASSTPGGEQYF
TGTGCCAGCAGCACTCCCGGGGGCGAGCAGTACTTC
>TRBV14|TRBJ1-2|.|.
CASSHPGQPLGGYTF
TGTGCCAGCAGCCACCCCGGACAGCCTCTCGGCGGCTACACCTTC
>TRBV10-2|TRBJ1-2|.|.
CASSELNRYGYTF
TGCGCCAGCAGTGAGTTGAACCGCTATGGCTACACCTTC
>TRBV5-1|TRBJ2-5|few|.
CASSLGTEEGTQYF
TGCGCCAGCAGCTTGGGGACAGAAGAGGGGACCCAGTACTTC
>TRBV2|TRBJ2-3|.|.
CASSGSPPDTQYF
TGTGCCAGCAGTGGGTCACCTCCAGATACGCAGTATTTT
>TRBV2|TRBJ2-6|few|.
CASSPNRPSSGANVLTF
TGTGCCAGCAGTCCAAATCGACCGAGCTCTGGGGCCAACGTCCTGACTTTC
>TRBV2|TRBJ2-1|many|TRBD2
CASSATLAGEGNEQFF
TGTGCCAGCAGTGCAACACTAGCGGGAGAGGGTAATGAGCAGTTCTTC
>TRBV5-8|TRBJ1-2|many|.
CASSLAIRGTYGYTF
TGTGCCAGCAGCTTGGCCATCAGAGGTACCTATGGCTACACCTTC
>TRBV28|TRBJ1-1|.|.
CASSYGGQNTEAFF
TGTGCCAGCAGTTACGGGGGGCAGAACACTGAAGCTTTCTTT
>TRBV24-1|TRBJ2-5|few|TRBD1
CATSDWDSRLKGEKTQYF
TGTGCCACCAGTGATTGGGACAGTCGACTGAAGGGAGAGAAGACCCAGTACTTC